This T cell receptor beta chain was profiled in a study of early T cells in non-severe SARS-CoV-2 infection. Notes on the study in general: VDJdb-based annotation leaned toward anti-spike CD8 responses and missed private and CD4 specificities.

This clonotype occurred a few times. Its antigen is not known. Germline V CDR1 and CDR2: SGHKS, YYEKEE (reference sequence). This CDR3 contains 13 residues. V was shortened by 4 bases and J by 4 bases, with 9 bases between the two germline ends. TCRdb re-called the 5' RACE reads with MiXCR, one entry per CDR3 protein. Among tens of thousands of distinct CDR3 sequences listed, 5.6% were seen once. This chain links TRBV5-5 with TRBJ1-5; D is possibly TRBD1 (5 bases). Input material: whole blood. The receptor's source is an adult who was a healthcare worker with PCR-confirmed SARS-CoV-2 infection or an uninfected control (not recorded which). CDR3 DNA sequence: TGTGCCAGCAGCCTTCAGGGTAATCAGCCCCAGCATTTT. It specifies CASSLQGNQPQHF.